These 24 T cell receptor beta chains were all obtained from the same sample, sequenced in a study of blood T cell repertoires in COVID-19. Profiling relied on immunoSEQ multiplex PCR, and the TCRdb table lists in-frame clones only, not all of them. This table has around 400,000 clones, more than 75% appearing once. Sequencing input: peripheral blood. The receptors derive from a woman in her thirties with COVID-19, enrolled during active disease.

V gene TRBV6-2 or TRBV6-3 combines with J gene TRBJ2-1; 7 bases are shared with TRBD2. V was clipped by 4 bases and J by 0 bases; unmatched bases: 9. The CDR3 is 17 amino acids. CDR1 and CDR2 from the germline V gene are MNHEY and SVGEGT. CDR3: CASSSPGGRGSYNEQFF. CDR3 in DNA: TGTGCCAGCAGTTCTCCGGGGGGTCGAGGCTCCTACAATGAGCAGTTCTTC.

The gene calls are TRBV10-1 and TRBJ2-7, with TRBD2 as a possible D gene (5 bases). This CDR3 has 14 residues. Germline V lookup: CDR1 WNHNN, CDR2 SYGVQD (reference sequence). V gave up 2 bases and J gave up 6 bases, with 14 bases separating them. Here the CDR3 reads CASSESILRGEQYF. The CDR3 nucleotides read TGCGCCAGCAGTGAGAGTATACTCCGGGGCGAGCAGTACTTC.

The CDR3 region is CASSWRTGGGGEQFF. The CDR3 DNA follows: TGTGCCAGTAGTTGGCGGACAGGGGGCGGCGGTGAGCAGTTCTTC. The chain has TRBV19 and TRBJ2-1; 11 bases map to TRBD1. This CDR3 is built from 15 residues. Trimming cost V 5 bases and J 9 bases; bases outside gene matches: 9. CDR1 and CDR2 from the germline V gene are LNHDA and SQIVND (reference sequence).

The chain employs TRBV5-1 and TRBJ2-2; TRBD1 matches 8 bases. Germline-derived CDR1 and CDR2 are SGHRS and YFSETQ. After removal of 4 bases from V and 6 bases from J, the junction contained 11 bases not matched to a gene. The CDR3 is 16 residues long. The CDR3 region is CASSTEGQAISGELFF. The DNA for the CDR3 is TGCGCCAGCAGCACGGAGGGACAGGCCATTTCCGGGGAGCTGTTTTTT.

This sequence joins TRBV24-1 and TRBJ1-4; D uncertain. This CDR3 spans 9 amino acids. V was trimmed by 9 bases and J by 10 bases, leaving 5 bases between them. In germline, CDR1 is KGHDR, CDR2 SFDVKD. For the CDR3, the DNA is TGTGCCACCCGGGGAAAACTGTTTTTT. It is translated as CATRGKLFF.

J is TRBJ1-5 and V is TRBV18; the match to TRBD1 covers 7 bases. This CDR3 is 15 amino acids long. CDR1 and CDR2 (germline): KGHSH, LQKENI. V trimming: 3 bases; J trimming: 1 base; junction bases outside the gene matches: 3. CDR3 sequence: CASSPTQGSNQPQHF. The CDR3 DNA reads as TGTGCCAGCTCACCTACACAGGGGAGCAATCAGCCCCAGCATTTT.

The V and J genes are TRBV2 and TRBJ1-5, with D possibly being TRBD1 (6 bases). The length of the CDR3 is 16 residues. V gave up 2 bases and J gave up 2 bases, with 13 bases separating them. CDR1 is SNHLY, CDR2 FYNNEI, per germline. This CDR3 reads CASSELGALGNQPQHF. The CDR3 DNA reads TGTGCCAGCAGTGAATTGGGGGCGTTGGGCAATCAGCCCCAGCATTTT.

V gene TRBV27 combines with J gene TRBJ1-2, with a weak D call TRBD1 (5 bases). The V gene lost 6 bases and the J gene lost 8 bases, with 16 bases spanning the gap. Germline V gene sequence: CDR1 MNHEY, CDR2 SMNVEV (reference sequence). This CDR3 contains 13 residues. The CDR3: CASRPQGFQGYTF. CDR3 coding DNA: TGTGCCAGCAGACCTCAGGGATTCCAAGGCTACACCTTC.

The chain uses TRBV6-4 and TRBJ2-2, with 8 bases identical to TRBD1. Germline lookup yields CDR1 MRHNA and CDR2 SNTAGT. The length of the CDR3 is 16 residues. V shed 0 bases, J shed 1 base, and the junction held 1 base outside the gene matches. The CDR3 protein is CASSDSGTGNTGELFF. CDR3 DNA: TGTGCCAGCAGTGACTCGGGGACAGGGAACACCGGGGAGCTGTTTTTT.

The chain links TRBV6-4 to TRBJ2-1, with 11 bases identical to TRBD1. The V segment lost 4 bases and the J segment 8 bases; nucleotides outside the gene matches: 7. Looked up from germline, CDR1 is MRHNA and CDR2 is SNTAGT. The CDR3 is 15 residues long. The CDR3 spells CASSAGTGGKDEQFF. The CDR3 bases are TGTGCCAGCAGTGCCGGGACAGGGGGTAAGGATGAGCAGTTCTTC.

The V gene is TRBV4-1, the J gene TRBJ2-3, with TRBD2 as a possible D gene (6 bases). This CDR3 has 11 residues. From germline, CDR1 is MGHRA and CDR2 YSYEKL. Trimming cost V 4 bases and J 8 bases, with 7 bases left between them. CDR3: CASSPGGTQYF. In nucleotides, the CDR3 is TGCGCCAGCAGCCCCGGGGGTACGCAGTATTTT.

The V and J genes are TRBV3-1 (or the pseudogene TRBV3-2) and TRBJ1-5; the D gene is possibly TRBD1 (5 bases). Germline lookup yields CDR1 LGHDT and CDR2 YNNKEL (reference sequence). V was cut by 3 bases and J by 3 bases, with 15 bases left in between. The CDR3 is 16 residues long. CDR3 protein: CASSQSGDFVNQPQHF. CDR3 in DNA: TGTGCCAGCAGCCAGTCCGGGGACTTCGTCAATCAGCCCCAGCATTTT.

This rearrangement joins TRBV30 to TRBJ2-1; TRBD1 matches 9 bases. This CDR3 spans 19 amino acids. CDR1 is GTSNPN and CDR2 is SVGIG in the germline V gene (reference sequence). V was pared by 3 bases and J by 2 bases, with 17 bases of the junction left unmatched. CDR3 sequence (DNA): TGTGCCTGGAGGGAACAACAGGGGGCAATGGGACGCCCCTACAATGAGCAGTTCTTC. It translates to CAWREQQGAMGRPYNEQFF.

The gene calls are TRBV7-3 and TRBJ2-2, with 11 positions matching TRBD2. V lost 4 bases, J lost 5 bases, and 3 bases stayed unmatched. This CDR3 comprises 15 residues. From germline, CDR1 is SGHTA and CDR2 FQGTGA. The CDR3 DNA is TGTGCCAGCAGCTCACTAGCGGGAGAAACCGGGGAGCTGTTTTTT. Translation: CASSSLAGETGELFF.

The chain uses TRBV6-1 and TRBJ2-1; D is ambiguous. Trimming shortened V by 3 bases and J by 2 bases, and 11 bases separated the two germline ends. Germline lookup yields CDR1 MNHNS and CDR2 SASEGT. CDR3 length: 15 residues. DNA for the CDR3: TGTGCCAGCAGTGAGGCGGTAGAGACCTACAATGAGCAGTTCTTC. This codes for CASSEAVETYNEQFF.

This clone came up once. The V gene is TRBV5-6, the J gene TRBJ2-7, with no clear D. Looked up from germline, CDR1 is SGHDT and CDR2 is YYEEEE. CDR3 size: 12 residues. Trimming removed 0 bases from V and 4 bases from J, with 5 bases in between. CDR3 amino acids: CASSLGEYEQYF. In DNA form, the CDR3 reads TGTGCCAGCAGCTTGGGAGAATACGAGCAGTACTTC.

This clone came up a few times. The rearrangement links TRBV27 to TRBJ1-4; 10 bases map to TRBD1. With V trimmed by 5 bases and J by 6 bases, 6 bases remained unmatched. The germline CDR1 and CDR2 sequences are MNHEY and SMNVEV (reference sequence). The CDR3 has 15 residues. CDR3 loop: CASSADRGHYEKLFF. CDR3 coding DNA: TGTGCCAGCAGTGCCGACAGGGGGCATTATGAAAAACTGTTTTTT.

The rearrangement links TRBV28 to TRBJ2-1; D might be TRBD1 (5 bases). CDR1 and CDR2 (germline): MDHEN, SYDVKM. With 7 bases removed from V and 4 bases from J, the gap between germline ends came to 14 bases. The CDR3 covers 14 residues. The CDR3 sequence: CASKETAIYNEQFF. The CDR3 region has the DNA TGTGCCAGCAAGGAGACAGCCATTTACAATGAGCAGTTCTTC.

The V and J genes are TRBV25-1 and TRBJ2-5, with D unclear. Per the germline V gene, CDR1 is MGHDK and CDR2 is SYGVNS. Trimming removed 6 bases from V and 0 bases from J, with 5 bases in between. The CDR3 is 12 residues long. In DNA, the CDR3 is TGTGCCAGCAGGGAGTACCAAGAGACCCAGTACTTC. This encodes CASREYQETQYF.

The V and J genes are TRBV3-1 (or the pseudogene TRBV3-2) and TRBJ2-1; 8 nucleotides match TRBD2. The CDR3 sequence is 15 residues long. Germline V gene sequence: CDR1 LGHDT, CDR2 YNNKEL (reference sequence). The V and J ends lost 1 base and 8 bases, in that order; junction bases with no gene match: 7. CDR3 sequence: CASSQGTSFVDEQFF. The CDR3 nucleotides are TGTGCCAGCAGCCAAGGGACTAGCTTCGTGGATGAGCAGTTCTTC.

The chain has TRBV28 and TRBJ2-7; TRBD1 is a possible D gene (6 bases). The CDR3 spans 13 residues. Deletions cut 6 bases from V and 7 bases from J, with 16 bases between. CDR1 and CDR2 (germline): MDHEN, SYDVKM. CDR3 in DNA: TGTGCCAGCAGCTGGACAGCGTGGGGTGAGCAGTACTTC. This codes for CASSWTAWGEQYF.

The chain combines TRBV14 with TRBJ2-7; the match to TRBD1 covers 7 bases. Losses at the gene ends were 1 base for V and 6 bases for J; bases not matched to a gene: 3. Per the germline V gene, CDR1 is SGHDN and CDR2 is FVKESK. This CDR3 has 13 residues. The chain's CDR3 is CASSQVSGGEQYF. The CDR3 nucleotides read TGTGCCAGCAGCCAAGTCTCAGGGGGCGAGCAGTACTTC.

CDR3 residues: CASSPPSAETQYF. For the CDR3, the DNA is TGTGCCAGCAGTCCTCCCAGCGCAGAGACCCAGTACTTC. The rearrangement uses TRBV6-5 and TRBJ2-5; D is ambiguous. CDR1 is MNHEY and CDR2 is SVGAGI in the germline V gene. The length of the CDR3 is 13 residues. The V end was cut by 5 bases, the J end by 4 bases, with 11 bases between.

This rearrangement joins TRBV18 to TRBJ2-1, with D perhaps matching TRBD1 (5 bases). The V end lost 3 bases, the J end lost 4 bases, and 7 bases lay between the germline ends. Germline CDR1 KGHSH, CDR2 LQKENI. The CDR3 has 13 residues. CDR3 loop: CASSPTEYNEQFF. The CDR3 DNA is TGTGCCAGCTCACCGACAGAATACAATGAGCAGTTCTTC. The whole variable domain, filled in from reference TRBV18 and TRBJ2-1, reads NAGVMQNPRHLVRRRGQEARLRCSPMKGHSHVYWYRQLPEEGLKFMVYLQKENIIDESGMPKERFSAEFPKEGPSILRIQQVVRGDSAAYFCASSPTEYNEQFFGPGTRLTVL.